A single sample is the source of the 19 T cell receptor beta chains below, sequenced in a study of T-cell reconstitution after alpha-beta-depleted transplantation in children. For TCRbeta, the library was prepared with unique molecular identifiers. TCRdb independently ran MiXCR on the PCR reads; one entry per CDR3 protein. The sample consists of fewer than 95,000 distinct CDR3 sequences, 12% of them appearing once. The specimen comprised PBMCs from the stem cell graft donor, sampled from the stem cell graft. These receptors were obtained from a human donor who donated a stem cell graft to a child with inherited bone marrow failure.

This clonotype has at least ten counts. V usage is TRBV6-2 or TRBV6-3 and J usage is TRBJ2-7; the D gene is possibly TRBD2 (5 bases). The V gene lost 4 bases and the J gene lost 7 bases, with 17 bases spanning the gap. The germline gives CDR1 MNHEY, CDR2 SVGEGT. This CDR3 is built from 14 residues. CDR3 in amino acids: CASSWAAPSGEQYF. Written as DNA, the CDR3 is TGTGCCAGCAGTTGGGCAGCCCCATCGGGAGAGCAGTACTTC.

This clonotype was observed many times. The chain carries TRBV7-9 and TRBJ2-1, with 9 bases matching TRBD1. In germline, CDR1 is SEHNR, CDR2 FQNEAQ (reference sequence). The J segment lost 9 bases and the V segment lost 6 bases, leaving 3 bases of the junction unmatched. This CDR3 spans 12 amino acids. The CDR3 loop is CASSPDRGEQFF. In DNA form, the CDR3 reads TGTGCCAGCAGTCCGGACAGGGGTGAGCAGTTCTTC.

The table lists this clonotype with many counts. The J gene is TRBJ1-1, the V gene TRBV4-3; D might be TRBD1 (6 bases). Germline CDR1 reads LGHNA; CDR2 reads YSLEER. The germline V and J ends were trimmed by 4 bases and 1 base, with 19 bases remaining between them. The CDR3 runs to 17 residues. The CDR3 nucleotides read TGCGCCAGCAGCCGATTCCCGGGGGCAGCTCAGAACACTGAAGCTTTCTTT. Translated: CASSRFPGAAQNTEAFF.

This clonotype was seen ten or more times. The CDR3 reads CASSLGRDREQYF. In DNA form, the CDR3 reads TGTGCCAGCAGTCTCGGGAGGGATCGCGAGCAGTACTTC. The chain couples TRBV28 to TRBJ2-7, with TRBD2 matching over 8 bases. V shed 5 bases and J 6 bases; nucleotides not matched to a gene: 6. The CDR3 has 13 amino acids. The germline gives CDR1 MDHEN, CDR2 SYDVKM.

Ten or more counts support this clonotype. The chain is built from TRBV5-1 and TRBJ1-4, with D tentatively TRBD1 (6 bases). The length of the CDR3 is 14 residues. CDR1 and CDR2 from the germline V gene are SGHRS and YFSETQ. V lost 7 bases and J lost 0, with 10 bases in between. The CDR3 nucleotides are TGCGCCAGCCAATGGGACACAACTAATGAAAAACTGTTTTTT. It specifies CASQWDTTNEKLFF.

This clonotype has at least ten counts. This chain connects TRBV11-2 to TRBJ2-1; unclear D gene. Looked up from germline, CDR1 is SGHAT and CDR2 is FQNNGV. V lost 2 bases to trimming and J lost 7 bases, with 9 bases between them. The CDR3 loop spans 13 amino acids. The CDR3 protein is CASSLLGRNEQFF. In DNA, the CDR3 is TGTGCCAGCAGCTTATTGGGTCGAAATGAGCAGTTCTTC.

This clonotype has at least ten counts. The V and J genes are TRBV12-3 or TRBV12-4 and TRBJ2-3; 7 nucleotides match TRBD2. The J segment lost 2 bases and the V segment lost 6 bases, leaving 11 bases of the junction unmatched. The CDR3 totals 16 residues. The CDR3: CASSYRVAGDTDTQYF. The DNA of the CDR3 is TGTGCCAGCAGCTACCGAGTAGCGGGCGACACAGATACGCAGTATTTT.

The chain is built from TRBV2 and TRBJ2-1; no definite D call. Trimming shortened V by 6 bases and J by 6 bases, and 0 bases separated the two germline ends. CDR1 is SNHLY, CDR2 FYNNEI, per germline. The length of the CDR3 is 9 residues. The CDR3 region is CASSNEQFF. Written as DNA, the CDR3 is TGTGCCAGCAGCAATGAGCAGTTCTTC.

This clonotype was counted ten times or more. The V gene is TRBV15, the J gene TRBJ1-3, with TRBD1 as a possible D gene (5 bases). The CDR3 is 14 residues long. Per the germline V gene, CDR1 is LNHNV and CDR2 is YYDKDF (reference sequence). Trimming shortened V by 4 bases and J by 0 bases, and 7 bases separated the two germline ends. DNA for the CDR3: TGTGCCACCAGCACAGGGATCTCTGGAAACACCATATATTTT. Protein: CATSTGISGNTIYF.

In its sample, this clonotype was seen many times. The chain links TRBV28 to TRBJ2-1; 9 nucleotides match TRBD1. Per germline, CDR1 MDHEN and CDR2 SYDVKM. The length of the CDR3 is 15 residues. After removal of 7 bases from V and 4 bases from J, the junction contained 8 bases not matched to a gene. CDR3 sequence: CASTRPGQGYNEQFF. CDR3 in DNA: TGTGCCAGCACCCGACCGGGACAGGGTTACAATGAGCAGTTCTTC.

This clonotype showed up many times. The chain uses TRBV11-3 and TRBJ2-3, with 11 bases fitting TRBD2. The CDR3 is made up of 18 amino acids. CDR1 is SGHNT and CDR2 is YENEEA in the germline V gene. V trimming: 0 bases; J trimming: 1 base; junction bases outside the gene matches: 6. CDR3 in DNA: TGTGCCAGCAGCTTAGATCTTAGCGGGGGGGCGGGCACAGATACGCAGTATTTT. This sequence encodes CASSLDLSGGAGTDTQYF.

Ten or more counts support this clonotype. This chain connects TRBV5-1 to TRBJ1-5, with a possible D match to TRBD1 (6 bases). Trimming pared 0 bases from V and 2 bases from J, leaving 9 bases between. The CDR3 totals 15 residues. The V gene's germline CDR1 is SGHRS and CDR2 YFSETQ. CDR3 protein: CASSLGGHGNQPQHF. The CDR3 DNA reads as TGCGCCAGCAGCTTGGGGGGGCACGGCAATCAGCCCCAGCATTTT. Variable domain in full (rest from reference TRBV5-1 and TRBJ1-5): KAGVTQTPRYLIKTRGQQVTLSCSPISGHRSVSWYQQTPGQGLQFLFEYFSETQRNKGNFPGRFSGRQFSNSRSEMNVSTLELGDSALYLCASSLGGHGNQPQHFGDGTRLSIL.

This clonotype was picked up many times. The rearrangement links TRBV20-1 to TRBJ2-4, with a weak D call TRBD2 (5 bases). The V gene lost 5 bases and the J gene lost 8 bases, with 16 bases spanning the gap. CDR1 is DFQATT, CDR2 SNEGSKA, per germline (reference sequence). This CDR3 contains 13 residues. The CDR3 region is CSAPSGAADIQYF. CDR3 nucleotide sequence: TGCAGTGCTCCCTCAGGAGCGGCGGACATTCAGTACTTC.

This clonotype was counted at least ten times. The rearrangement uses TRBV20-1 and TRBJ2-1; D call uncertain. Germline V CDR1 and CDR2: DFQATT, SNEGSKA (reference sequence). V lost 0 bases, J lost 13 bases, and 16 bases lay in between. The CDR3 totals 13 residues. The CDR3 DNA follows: TGCAGTGCTAGAGATCGGGTCGGGCGGATACAGTTCTTC. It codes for CSARDRVGRIQFF.

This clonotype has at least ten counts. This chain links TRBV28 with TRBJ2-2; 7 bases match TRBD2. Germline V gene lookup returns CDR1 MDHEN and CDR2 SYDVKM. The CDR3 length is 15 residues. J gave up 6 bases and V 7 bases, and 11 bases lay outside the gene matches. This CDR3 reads CASNVGGSGAGELFF. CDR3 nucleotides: TGTGCCAGCAATGTCGGCGGGAGTGGTGCCGGGGAGCTGTTTTTT.

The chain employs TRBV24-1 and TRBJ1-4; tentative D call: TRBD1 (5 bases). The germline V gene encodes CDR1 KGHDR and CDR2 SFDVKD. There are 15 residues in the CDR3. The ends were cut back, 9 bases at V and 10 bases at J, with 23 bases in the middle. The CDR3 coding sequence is TGTGCCACCGGGAGCAGGGCCGATCCAATCCGAAAACTGTTTTTT. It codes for CATGSRADPIRKLFF.

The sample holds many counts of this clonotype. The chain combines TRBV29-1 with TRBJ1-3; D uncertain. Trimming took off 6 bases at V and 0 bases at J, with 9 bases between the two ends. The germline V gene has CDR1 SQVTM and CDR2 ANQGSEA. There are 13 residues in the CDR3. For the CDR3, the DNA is TGCAGCGTCGCCGGGATCTCTGGAAACACCATATATTTT. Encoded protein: CSVAGISGNTIYF. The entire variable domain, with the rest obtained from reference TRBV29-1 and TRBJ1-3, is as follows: SAVISQKPSRDICQRGTSLTIQCQVDSQVTMMFWYRQQPGQSLTLIATANQGSEATYESGFVIDKFPISRPNLTFSTLTVSNMSPEDSSIYLCSVAGISGNTIYFGEGSWLTVV.

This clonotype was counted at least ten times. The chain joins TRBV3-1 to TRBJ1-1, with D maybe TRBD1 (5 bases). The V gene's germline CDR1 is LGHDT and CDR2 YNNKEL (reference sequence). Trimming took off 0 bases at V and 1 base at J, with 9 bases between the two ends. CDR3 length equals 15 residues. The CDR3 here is CASSQENRKNTEAFF. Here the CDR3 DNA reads TGTGCCAGCAGCCAAGAGAACAGGAAGAACACTGAAGCTTTCTTT.

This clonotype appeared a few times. CDR3 DNA: TGTGCCAGCAGCTTAGAAAGGACAGATGAAGCTTTCTTT. Translated: CASSLERTDEAFF. The chain uses TRBV7-2 and TRBJ1-1; tentative D call: TRBD1 (6 bases). The CDR3 has 13 residues. Trimming removed 1 base from V and 7 bases from J, with 10 bases in between. Looked up from germline, CDR1 is SGHTA and CDR2 is FQGNSA.